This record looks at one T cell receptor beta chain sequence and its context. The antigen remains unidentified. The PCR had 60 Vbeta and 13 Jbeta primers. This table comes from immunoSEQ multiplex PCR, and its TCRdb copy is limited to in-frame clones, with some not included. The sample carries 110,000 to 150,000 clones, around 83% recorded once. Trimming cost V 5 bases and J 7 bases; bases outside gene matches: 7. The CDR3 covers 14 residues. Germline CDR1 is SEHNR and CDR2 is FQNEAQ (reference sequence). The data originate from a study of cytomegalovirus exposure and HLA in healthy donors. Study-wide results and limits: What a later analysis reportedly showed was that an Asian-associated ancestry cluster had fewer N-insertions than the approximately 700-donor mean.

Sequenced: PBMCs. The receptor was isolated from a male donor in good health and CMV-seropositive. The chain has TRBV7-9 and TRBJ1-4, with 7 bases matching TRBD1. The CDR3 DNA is TGTGCCAGCAGCCGAGAGGGACAGCGTGAAAAACTGTTTTTT. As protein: CASSREGQREKLFF.